This TCR beta chain was captured in a study of blood T cell repertoires in COVID-19. Turning to the study itself: COVID-19 samples collected from the United States, Italy and Spain covered acute and convalescent phases.

Original processing notes: The assay estimated nucleated cells by amplifying reference gene primers. The repertoire was sequenced with immunoSEQ multiplex PCR; TCRdb's copy has only in-frame clones and lacks some. That table furnishes V, J and clone size, whereas the DNA furnished D and trimming. The table shows a few hundred thousand clones, with approximately 84% occurring only once. V was pared by 2 bases and J by 0 bases, with 8 bases of the junction left unmatched. Germline V gene data show CDR1 as KGHDR and CDR2 as SFDVKD. This CDR3 region has 18 residues. Sequenced sample: PBMCs or T cells enriched from blood (not recorded which). The chain employs TRBV24-1 and TRBJ1-4, with 7 bases that match TRBD1. The TCR comes from a man in his forties or fifties who had recovered from COVID-19. The CDR3 sequence: CATSDSRDRASTNEKLFF. CDR3 coding DNA: TGTGCCACCAGTGATTCCCGGGACAGAGCCTCAACTAATGAAAAACTGTTTTTT.